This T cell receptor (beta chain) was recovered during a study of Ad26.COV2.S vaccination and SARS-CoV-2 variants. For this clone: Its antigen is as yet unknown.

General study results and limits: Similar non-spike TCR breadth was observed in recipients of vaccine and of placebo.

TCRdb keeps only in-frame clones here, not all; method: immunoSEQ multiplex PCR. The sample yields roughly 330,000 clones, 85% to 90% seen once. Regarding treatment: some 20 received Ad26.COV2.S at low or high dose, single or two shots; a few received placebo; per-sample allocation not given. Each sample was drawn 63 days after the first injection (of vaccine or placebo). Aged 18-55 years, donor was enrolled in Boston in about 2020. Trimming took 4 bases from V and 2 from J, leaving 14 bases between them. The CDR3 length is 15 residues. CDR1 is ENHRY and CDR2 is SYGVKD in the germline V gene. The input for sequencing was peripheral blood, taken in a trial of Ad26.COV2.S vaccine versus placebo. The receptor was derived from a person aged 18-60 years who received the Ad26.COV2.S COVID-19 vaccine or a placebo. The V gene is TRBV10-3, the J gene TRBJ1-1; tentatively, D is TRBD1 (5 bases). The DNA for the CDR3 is TGTGCCATCAGTGGGTGGGACGCAGAAAACACTGAAGCTTTCTTT. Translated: CAISGWDAENTEAFF.